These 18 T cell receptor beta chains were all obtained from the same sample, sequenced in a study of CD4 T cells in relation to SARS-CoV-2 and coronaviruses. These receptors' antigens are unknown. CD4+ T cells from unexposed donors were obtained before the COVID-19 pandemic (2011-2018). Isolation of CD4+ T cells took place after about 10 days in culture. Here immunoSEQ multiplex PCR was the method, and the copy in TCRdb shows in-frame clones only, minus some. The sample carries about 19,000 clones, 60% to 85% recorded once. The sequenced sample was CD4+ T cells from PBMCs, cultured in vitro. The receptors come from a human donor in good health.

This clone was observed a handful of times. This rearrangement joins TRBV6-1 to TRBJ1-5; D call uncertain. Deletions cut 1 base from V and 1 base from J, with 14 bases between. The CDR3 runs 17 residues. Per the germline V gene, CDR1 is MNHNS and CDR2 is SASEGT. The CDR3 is CASSEVGRSASNQPQHF. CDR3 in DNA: TGTGCCAGCAGTGAAGTAGGAAGGAGCGCCAGCAATCAGCCCCAGCATTTT.

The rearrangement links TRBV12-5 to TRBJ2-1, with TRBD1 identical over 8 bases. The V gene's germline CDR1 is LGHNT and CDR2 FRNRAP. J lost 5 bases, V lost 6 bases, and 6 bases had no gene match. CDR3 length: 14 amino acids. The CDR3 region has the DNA TGTGCTAGTGGCAGGGACAGGCCCGACAATGAGCAGTTCTTC. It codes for CASGRDRPDNEQFF.

CDR3 sequence (DNA): TGTGCCACCAAAGCGGGGGGGGCGCAGTATTTT. Its translation: CATKAGGAQYF. This chain connects TRBV15 to TRBJ2-3, with TRBD2 matching over 10 bases. The CDR3 contains 11 residues. Germline V gives CDR1 LNHNV, CDR2 YYDKDF (reference sequence). J gave up 10 bases and V 7 bases, and 2 bases lay outside the gene matches.

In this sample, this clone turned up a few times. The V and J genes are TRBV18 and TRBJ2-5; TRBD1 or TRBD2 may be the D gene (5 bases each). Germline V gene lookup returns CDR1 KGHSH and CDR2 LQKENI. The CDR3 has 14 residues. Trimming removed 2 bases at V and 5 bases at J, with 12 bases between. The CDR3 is CASSPRDGQETQYF. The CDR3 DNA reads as TGTGCCAGCTCACCAAGGGACGGCCAGGAGACCCAGTACTTC.

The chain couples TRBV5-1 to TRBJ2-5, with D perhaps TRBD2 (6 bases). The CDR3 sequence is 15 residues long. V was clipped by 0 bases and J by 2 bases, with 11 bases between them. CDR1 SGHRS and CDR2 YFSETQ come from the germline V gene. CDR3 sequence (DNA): TGCGCCAGCAGCTTGGCGGGGAGCGGGCAAGAGACCCAGTACTTC. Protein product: CASSLAGSGQETQYF. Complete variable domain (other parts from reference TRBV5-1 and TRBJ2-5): KAGVTQTPRYLIKTRGQQVTLSCSPISGHRSVSWYQQTPGQGLQFLFEYFSETQRNKGNFPGRFSGRQFSNSRSEMNVSTLELGDSALYLCASSLAGSGQETQYFGPGTRLLVL.

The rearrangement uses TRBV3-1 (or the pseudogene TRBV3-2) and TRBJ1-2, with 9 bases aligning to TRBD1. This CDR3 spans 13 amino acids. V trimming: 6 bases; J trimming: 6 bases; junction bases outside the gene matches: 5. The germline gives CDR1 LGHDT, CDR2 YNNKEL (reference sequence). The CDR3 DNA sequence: TGTGCCAGCAGTCTACAGGGGGCGGATGGCTACACCTTC. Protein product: CASSLQGADGYTF.

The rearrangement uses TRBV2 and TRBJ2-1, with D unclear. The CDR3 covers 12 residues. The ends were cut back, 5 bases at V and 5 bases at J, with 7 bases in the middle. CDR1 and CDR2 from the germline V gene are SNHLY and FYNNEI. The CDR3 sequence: CASSTLNNEQFF. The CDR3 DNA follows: TGTGCCAGCAGTACCCTTAACAATGAGCAGTTCTTC.

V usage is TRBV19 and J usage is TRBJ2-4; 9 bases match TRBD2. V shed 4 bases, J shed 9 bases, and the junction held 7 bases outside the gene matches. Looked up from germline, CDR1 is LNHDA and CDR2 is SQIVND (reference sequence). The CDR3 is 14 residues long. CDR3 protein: CASSRGGRAFIQYF. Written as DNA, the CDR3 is TGTGCCAGTAGTAGGGGCGGGAGGGCCTTCATTCAGTACTTC.

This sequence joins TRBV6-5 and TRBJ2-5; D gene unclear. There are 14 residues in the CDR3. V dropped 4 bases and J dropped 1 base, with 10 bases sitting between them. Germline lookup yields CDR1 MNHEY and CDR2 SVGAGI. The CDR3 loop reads CASSSVRSQETQYF. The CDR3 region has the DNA TGTGCCAGCAGTTCGGTACGATCCCAAGAGACCCAGTACTTC.

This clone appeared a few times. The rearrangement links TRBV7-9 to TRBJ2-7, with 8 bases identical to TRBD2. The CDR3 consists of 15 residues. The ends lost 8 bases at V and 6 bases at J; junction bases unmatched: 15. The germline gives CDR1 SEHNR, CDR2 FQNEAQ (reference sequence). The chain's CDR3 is CASSRETSVWGEQYF. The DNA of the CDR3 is TGTGCCAGCTCCCGGGAGACTAGCGTTTGGGGCGAGCAGTACTTC.

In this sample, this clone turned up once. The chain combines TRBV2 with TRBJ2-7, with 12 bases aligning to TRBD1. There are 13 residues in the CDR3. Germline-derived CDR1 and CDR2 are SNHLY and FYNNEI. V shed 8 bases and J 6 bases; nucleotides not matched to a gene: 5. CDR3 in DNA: TGTGCCAGCTCCCGGGACAGGGGGCGCGAGCAGTACTTC. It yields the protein CASSRDRGREQYF. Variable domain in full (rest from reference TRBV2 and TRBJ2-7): EPEVTQTPSHQVTQMGQEVILRCVPISNHLYFYWYRQILGQKVEFLVSFYNNEISEKSEIFDDQFSVERPDGSNFTLKIRSTKLEDSAMYFCASSRDRGREQYFGPGTRLTVT.

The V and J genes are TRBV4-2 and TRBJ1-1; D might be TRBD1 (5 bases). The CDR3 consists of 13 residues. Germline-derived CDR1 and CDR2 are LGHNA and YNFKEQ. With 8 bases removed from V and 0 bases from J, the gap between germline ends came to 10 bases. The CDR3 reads CASRQLMNTEAFF. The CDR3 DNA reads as TGTGCCAGCCGACAGTTAATGAACACTGAAGCTTTCTTT.

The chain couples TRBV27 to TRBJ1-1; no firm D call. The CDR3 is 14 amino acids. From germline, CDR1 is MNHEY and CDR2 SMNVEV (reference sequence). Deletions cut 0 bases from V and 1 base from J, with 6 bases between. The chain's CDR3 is CASSLSVKNTEAFF. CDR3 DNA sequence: TGTGCCAGCAGTTTATCGGTAAAGAACACTGAAGCTTTCTTT.

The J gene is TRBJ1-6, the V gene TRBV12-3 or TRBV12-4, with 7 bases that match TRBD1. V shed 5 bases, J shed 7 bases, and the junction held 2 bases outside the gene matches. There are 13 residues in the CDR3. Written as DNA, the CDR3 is TGTGCCAGCAGTCCCAGGGGGAATTCACCCCTCCACTTT. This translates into CASSPRGNSPLHF.

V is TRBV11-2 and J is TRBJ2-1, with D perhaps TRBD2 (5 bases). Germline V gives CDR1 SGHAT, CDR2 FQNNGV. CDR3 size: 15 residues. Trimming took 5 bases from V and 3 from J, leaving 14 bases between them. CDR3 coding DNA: TGTGCCAGCAGCCGGTCTCGGAGCGGCTACAATGAGCAGTTCTTC. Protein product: CASSRSRSGYNEQFF. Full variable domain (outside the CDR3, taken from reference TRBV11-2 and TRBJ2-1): EAGVAQSPRYKIIEKRQSVAFWCNPISGHATLYWYQQILGQGPKLLIQFQNNGVVDDSQLPKDRFSAERLKGVDSTLKIQPAKLEDSAVYLCASSRSRSGYNEQFFGPGTRLTVL.

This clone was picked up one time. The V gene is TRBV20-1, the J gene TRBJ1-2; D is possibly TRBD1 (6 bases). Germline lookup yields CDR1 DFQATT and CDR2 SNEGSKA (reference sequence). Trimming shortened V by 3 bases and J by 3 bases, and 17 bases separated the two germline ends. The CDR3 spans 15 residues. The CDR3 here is CSASAPGAGYYGYTF. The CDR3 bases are TGCAGTGCTAGTGCGCCAGGGGCTGGGTACTATGGCTACACCTTC.

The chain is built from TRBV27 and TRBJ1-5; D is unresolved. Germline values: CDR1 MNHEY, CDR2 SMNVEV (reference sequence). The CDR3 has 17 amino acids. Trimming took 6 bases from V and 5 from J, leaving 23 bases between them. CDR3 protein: CASRARSESPFDQPQHF. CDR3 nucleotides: TGTGCCAGCAGGGCACGGTCGGAATCCCCTTTCGATCAGCCCCAGCATTTT.

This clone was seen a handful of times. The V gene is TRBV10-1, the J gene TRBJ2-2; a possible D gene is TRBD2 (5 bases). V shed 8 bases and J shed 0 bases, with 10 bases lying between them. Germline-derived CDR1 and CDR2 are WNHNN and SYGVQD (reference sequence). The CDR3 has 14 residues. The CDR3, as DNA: TGCGCCAGCGGCAGGACTTCGAACACCGGGGAGCTGTTTTTT. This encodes CASGRTSNTGELFF.